This T cell receptor beta chain is drawn from a study of graft-versus-host responses after intestinal transplantation. Study context: Recipients were given multivisceral, liver-intestinal, or isolated intestinal transplants.

Of note for this clone: Its antigen is currently unknown.

Here immunoSEQ multiplex PCR was the method, and the copy in TCRdb shows in-frame clones only, minus some. The sample yields around 110,000 clones, approximately 90% seen once. The sequence was collected from a human donor who received an intestinal transplant. The input for sequencing was unstimulated CD4+ T cells sorted from spleen or lymph node cells, taken before intestinal transplant.

The CDR3 is CASRPGTYNEQFF. The DNA of the CDR3 is TGTGCCAGCAGGCCGGGAACCTACAATGAGCAGTTCTTC. The chain couples TRBV6-1 to TRBJ2-1, with D possibly being TRBD2 (5 bases). The CDR3 contains 13 residues. CDR1 and CDR2 from the germline V gene are MNHNS and SASEGT. V lost 6 bases and J lost 2, with 8 bases in between.